The clone carrying this TCR beta chain was detected a few times. Its antigen is still unknown. Reverse transcription of extracted RNA yielded cDNA, which provided the sequencing template. Data came from immunoSEQ multiplex PCR; TCRdb stores just in-frame clones and leaves some out. The sample includes a few hundred thousand clones, roughly two fifths of them seen just once. This entry is derived from a study of CD8+ T cells in alopecia areata. Study-wide background: Treatment of the treated patients consisted of oral tofacitinib, 5 to 10 mg twice daily.

Treatment noted: oral pan-JAK inhibitor, 5-10 mg twice daily. Sorting of CD4+ and CD8+ T cells was performed on PBMCs. Study-level findings and limits: Scalp specimens additionally yield sequences from normal skin's resident alphabeta T cells.

The TCR originated in a human donor with alopecia areata. The source material was CD4+ T cells sorted from blood, sampled between weeks 30 and 35, from a patient treated with tofacitinib.

The CDR3 nucleotides are TGTGCCAGCAGTCCCCAACAGGGAGGGATACCTCTCTGGGGGCAAGAGACCCAGTACTTC. It is translated as CASSPQQGGIPLWGQETQYF. This chain links TRBV27 with TRBJ2-5; a possible D gene is TRBD2 (7 bases). V was shortened by 5 bases and J by 2 bases, with 30 bases between the two germline ends. This CDR3 has 20 residues. Germline V lookup: CDR1 MNHEY, CDR2 SMNVEV (reference sequence).